What follows are 32 T cell receptor beta chains derived from one specimen sequenced in a study of OX40 agonist ivuxolimab in advanced cancers. Only in-frame clones appear in the TCRdb table, and some are missing; sequencing was by immunoSEQ multiplex PCR. The sample shows about 58,000 clones, about 87% of them seen only once. The input for sequencing was CD4+ or CD8+ T cells sorted from blood, taken in a trial of the OX40 agonist ivuxolimab. Source of these receptors: an adult with an advanced solid tumor such as melanoma, head and neck, liver or kidney cancer.

The chain links TRBV6-1 to TRBJ2-7; TRBD1 matches at 9 bases. The trim removed 7 bases at V and 4 bases at J, leaving 5 bases unmatched. The CDR3 extends over 13 amino acids. The germline V gene encodes CDR1 MNHNS and CDR2 SASEGT. In nucleotides, the CDR3 is TGTGCCAGCAAGACAGGGGGGTGGTACGAGCAGTACTTC. Translated, it gives CASKTGGWYEQYF.

V is TRBV20-1 and J is TRBJ2-1, with D perhaps matching TRBD1 or TRBD2 (5 bases each). Trimming left V 3 bases short and J 10 bases short, with 10 bases between. The germline gives CDR1 DFQATT, CDR2 SNEGSKA (reference sequence). The CDR3 is 11 amino acids. The CDR3 reads CSASIWGEQFF. The CDR3 nucleotides are TGCAGTGCTAGCATTTGGGGGGAGCAGTTCTTC.

This chain links TRBV5-1 with TRBJ1-1; D is unclear. The CDR3 sequence is 13 residues long. Trimming cost V 0 bases and J 4 bases, with 7 bases left between them. Germline V gene data show CDR1 as SGHRS and CDR2 as YFSETQ. The CDR3 bases are TGCGCCAGCAGCTTGGCCGGGGTCACTGAAGCTTTCTTT. It is translated as CASSLAGVTEAFF.

The rearrangement joins TRBV11-2 to TRBJ2-7, with 8 bases aligning to TRBD1. The length of the CDR3 is 15 residues. Germline assignment: CDR1 SGHAT and CDR2 FQNNGV. Losses at the gene ends were 1 base for V and 5 bases for J; bases not matched to a gene: 7. The CDR3 loop reads CASSLGGQGTHEQYF. As DNA, the CDR3 is TGTGCCAGCAGCTTAGGTGGACAGGGAACCCACGAGCAGTACTTC.

This rearrangement joins TRBV2 to TRBJ2-5, with 9 bases matching TRBD1. The CDR3 extends over 13 amino acids. The germline V gene encodes CDR1 SNHLY and CDR2 FYNNEI. The V gene end was trimmed by 6 bases and the J gene end by 5 bases; junction bases not matched to a gene: 4. The CDR3 here is CASRGTGQETQYF. CDR3 bases: TGTGCCAGCAGGGGGACAGGGCAGGAGACCCAGTACTTC.

The chain couples TRBV6-1 to TRBJ2-5; no clear D. The ends were cut back, 9 bases at V and 5 bases at J, with 16 bases in the middle. The germline gives CDR1 MNHNS, CDR2 SASEGT. The CDR3 sequence is 13 residues long. The CDR3 loop is CASRRASLETQYF. The CDR3 nucleotides read TGTGCCAGTCGTAGGGCTAGTCTGGAGACCCAGTACTTC.

The gene calls are TRBV13 and TRBJ2-1; the match to TRBD2 covers 8 bases. The CDR3 has 16 amino acids. Germline V gene lookup returns CDR1 PRHDT and CDR2 FYEKMQ (reference sequence). With 5 bases clipped from V and 4 bases from J, the junction kept 10 bases outside the gene matches. The CDR3 reads CASSELWSGSYNEQFF. DNA of the CDR3: TGTGCCAGCAGCGAACTTTGGAGCGGGAGTTACAATGAGCAGTTCTTC. The full variable domain, in which reference TRBV13 and TRBJ2-1 provide the parts outside the CDR3, is AAGVIQSPRHLIKEKRETATLKCYPIPRHDTVYWYQQGPGQDPQFLISFYEKMQSDKGSIPDRFSAQQFSDYHSELNMSSLELGDSALYFCASSELWSGSYNEQFFGPGTRLTVL.

This chain joins TRBV19 and TRBJ2-2; D uncertain. The V gene's germline CDR1 is LNHDA and CDR2 SQIVND (reference sequence). The CDR3 has 14 amino acids. V was cut by 3 bases and J by 6 bases, with 11 bases left in between. CDR3 protein: CASSITALSGELFF. The CDR3 DNA is TGTGCCAGTAGTATTACCGCCCTCTCCGGGGAGCTGTTTTTT. The whole variable domain, remainder taken from reference TRBV19 and TRBJ2-2, is DGGITQSPKYLFRKEGQNVTLSCEQNLNHDAMYWYRQDPGQGLRLIYYSQIVNDFQKGDIAEGYSVSREKKESFPLTVTSAQKNPTAFYLCASSITALSGELFFGEGSRLTVL.

This chain uses TRBV2 with TRBJ2-1; 9 nucleotides agree with TRBD2. The CDR3 covers 13 residues. Germline CDR1 SNHLY, CDR2 FYNNEI. V was pared by 6 bases and J by 12 bases, with 9 bases of the junction left unmatched. The CDR3 reads CASRTGTSIGQFF. CDR3 DNA: TGTGCCAGCAGGACCGGGACTAGCATCGGGCAGTTCTTC. Together with reference TRBV2 and TRBJ2-1, the CDR3 gives the full variable domain: EPEVTQTPSHQVTQMGQEVILRCVPISNHLYFYWYRQILGQKVEFLVSFYNNEISEKSEIFDDQFSVERPDGSNFTLKIRSTKLEDSAMYFCASRTGTSIGQFFGPGTRLTVL.

The genes are TRBV6-5 and TRBJ2-3; D is unresolved. Germline CDR1 is MNHEY and CDR2 is SVGAGI. The CDR3 loop spans 15 amino acids. V shed 4 bases and J shed 3 bases, with 14 bases lying between them. The CDR3 sequence is CASSLASWVTDTQYF. The DNA of the CDR3 is TGTGCCAGCAGTTTAGCTAGTTGGGTTACAGATACGCAGTATTTT.

This clone appeared a few times. J is TRBJ2-7 and V is TRBV30; D is ambiguous. V gave up 0 bases and J gave up 3 bases, with 6 bases separating them. Germline V gene data show CDR1 as GTSNPN and CDR2 as SVGIG (reference sequence). The CDR3 is made up of 12 amino acids. Here the CDR3 DNA reads TGTGCCTGGAGTGTAAACAGCTACGAGCAGTACTTC. Translated, it gives CAWSVNSYEQYF.

The rearrangement joins TRBV27 to TRBJ2-1, with D perhaps matching TRBD2 (6 bases). The CDR3 is 15 residues long. V lost 6 bases, J lost 0 bases, and 12 bases lay in between. The germline gives CDR1 MNHEY, CDR2 SMNVEV (reference sequence). The CDR3 nucleotides read TGTGCCAGCAGCCTTCTAGCGAACTCCTACAATGAGCAGTTCTTC. This gives the protein CASSLLANSYNEQFF.

The CDR3 here is CASSPGSWIVLAEYNEQFF. The CDR3, as DNA: TGTGCCAGCTCACCCGGTTCTTGGATTGTACTAGCGGAATACAATGAGCAGTTCTTC. This chain joins TRBV18 and TRBJ2-1; 8 bases agree with TRBD2. Germline-derived CDR1 and CDR2 are KGHSH and LQKENI. J gave up 4 bases and V 3 bases, and 17 bases lay outside the gene matches. The CDR3 covers 19 residues.

This clone is a singleton in its sample. The chain is built from TRBV7-9 and TRBJ2-1; 8 bases are shared with TRBD2. Germline V gives CDR1 SEHNR, CDR2 FQNEAQ (reference sequence). V shed 1 base, J shed 3 bases, and the junction held 2 bases outside the gene matches. The CDR3 consists of 15 residues. The CDR3 nucleotides read TGTGCCAGCAGCTTAGTACTAGCGGACTACAATGAGCAGTTCTTC. Protein sequence: CASSLVLADYNEQFF. Looking up the rest from reference TRBV7-9 and TRBJ2-1 gives the full variable domain: DTGVSQNPRHKITKRGQNVTFRCDPISEHNRLYWYRQTLGQGPEFLTYFQNEAQLEKSRLLSDRFSAERPKGSFSTLEIQRTEQGDSAMYLCASSLVLADYNEQFFGPGTRLTVL.

The genes are TRBV7-9 and TRBJ2-5, with D perhaps matching TRBD1 or TRBD2 (6 bases each). CDR3 length equals 15 residues. V lost 3 bases and J 11 bases, leaving 22 bases between the germline ends. CDR1 SEHNR and CDR2 FQNEAQ come from the germline V gene (reference sequence). This CDR3 reads CASSFSTGGPSGQYF. The CDR3 DNA reads TGTGCCAGCAGCTTTTCGACAGGAGGGCCCTCGGGGCAGTACTTC.

The chain combines TRBV29-1 with TRBJ2-7, with D perhaps assigned TRBD1 or TRBD2 (7 bases each). This CDR3 has 14 residues. Between the trimmed V and J ends, which lost 0 bases and 6 bases, there was a span of 15 bases. Germline CDR1 and CDR2: SQVTM and ANQGSEA. The CDR3: CSVEEFAGGGEQYF. CDR3 bases: TGCAGCGTTGAAGAATTTGCAGGGGGGGGCGAGCAGTACTTC.

This sequence joins TRBV10-1 and TRBJ2-5; TRBD2 might be the D (6 bases). V was cut by 0 bases and J by 5 bases, with 13 bases left in between. Germline loops: CDR1 WNHNN, CDR2 SYGVQD (reference sequence). This CDR3 has 15 residues. Here the CDR3 DNA reads TGCGCCAGCAGTGAGTCGCCGGGAGCCCGGGAGACCCAGTACTTC. It encodes CASSESPGARETQYF.

The genes are TRBV5-1 and TRBJ2-2, with D perhaps given as TRBD1 or TRBD2 (5 bases each). V was pared by 2 bases and J by 3 bases, with 14 bases between. CDR1 is SGHRS, CDR2 YFSETQ, per germline. The CDR3 contains 16 residues. The CDR3 DNA sequence: TGCGCCAGCAGCTTTTCCGGGACGGATTACACCGGGGAGCTGTTTTTT. This gives the protein CASSFSGTDYTGELFF.

This chain uses TRBV7-9 with TRBJ2-1; 7 bases match TRBD2. This CDR3 comprises 14 residues. In germline, CDR1 is SEHNR, CDR2 FQNEAQ (reference sequence). Trimming removed 0 bases from V and 5 bases from J; junction bases left unmatched: 1. CDR3 coding DNA: TGTGCCAGCAGCTTAGCGGGGGGGAACAATGAGCAGTTCTTC. Translating it yields CASSLAGGNNEQFF.

This clone was observed once. The chain carries TRBV7-9 and TRBJ1-5, with 10 bases lining up with TRBD1. This CDR3 is 16 amino acids long. Looked up from germline, CDR1 is SEHNR and CDR2 is FQNEAQ (reference sequence). J lost 6 bases, V lost 1 base, and 6 bases had no gene match. The CDR3 region has the DNA TGTGCCAGCAGCTTAGGGACAGGGGGAGTCGGTCAGCCCCAGCATTTT. It encodes CASSLGTGGVGQPQHF.

The V gene is TRBV6-1, the J gene TRBJ2-3; D is unresolved. V shed 8 bases and J shed 6 bases, with 15 bases lying between them. The CDR3 runs 13 residues. Germline V lookup: CDR1 MNHNS, CDR2 SASEGT. In nucleotides, the CDR3 is TGTGCCAGCGGGATACTTCTTTCGGATACGCAGTATTTT. Translated: CASGILLSDTQYF.

V gene TRBV6-5 combines with J gene TRBJ2-1; 10 bases match TRBD2. This CDR3 has 14 amino acids. Germline values: CDR1 MNHEY, CDR2 SVGAGI. V lost 6 bases, J lost 5 bases, and 4 bases stayed unmatched. The DNA of the CDR3 is TGTGCCAGCAGGCTAGCGGGAGTGGACAATGAGCAGTTCTTC. Protein product: CASRLAGVDNEQFF.

This clone came up once. CDR3 in amino acids: CASSPTSGTGGGNTIYF. The CDR3 DNA follows: TGTGCCAGCTCACCGACTTCTGGGACAGGGGGCGGAAACACCATATATTTT. The gene calls are TRBV18 and TRBJ1-3; 12 positions match TRBD1. V gave up 3 bases and J gave up 4 bases; unmatched junction bases: 7. The CDR3 covers 17 residues. Germline loops: CDR1 KGHSH, CDR2 LQKENI.

The gene calls are TRBV21-1 and TRBJ1-5. TRBV21-1 is assigned pseudogene status. The CDR3 has 19 residues. CDR3 sequence reads: CASSKDGGTHRGGNQPQHF. CDR3 nucleotide sequence: TGTGCCAGCAGCAAAGACGGCGGCACCCACCGAGGGGGCAATCAGCCCCAGCATTTT.

The chain links TRBV7-2 to TRBJ2-6; D is uncertain. V was trimmed by 4 bases and J by 2 bases, leaving 6 bases between them. Germline CDR1 SGHTA, CDR2 FQGNSA. CDR3 length equals 14 residues. The CDR3 bases are TGTGCCAGCAGCTCCCAGCCTGGGGCCAACGTCCTGACTTTC. The encoded protein is CASSSQPGANVLTF.

This chain uses TRBV28 with TRBJ2-5; 9 bases align to TRBD2. V shed 3 bases and J 5 bases; nucleotides not matched to a gene: 4. In germline, CDR1 is MDHEN, CDR2 SYDVKM. CDR3 length: 14 amino acids. CDR3 nucleotide sequence: TGTGCCAGCAGTTTTGTCCTAGCGGGGGAGACCCAGTACTTC. It codes for CASSFVLAGETQYF.

V gene TRBV18 combines with J gene TRBJ2-1, with D hard to call. Germline CDR1 and CDR2: KGHSH and LQKENI. This CDR3 spans 14 amino acids. Trimming left V 6 bases short and J 5 bases short, with 14 bases between. CDR3 nucleotide sequence: TGTGCCAGCTCTCGTTCGTGGTCAGACAATGAGCAGTTCTTC. Its translation: CASSRSWSDNEQFF.

This clone has just a few counts. V usage is TRBV20-1 and J usage is TRBJ1-1; D unresolved. The CDR3 covers 11 residues. From germline, CDR1 is DFQATT and CDR2 SNEGSKA (reference sequence). V shed 8 bases and J shed 4 bases, with 11 bases lying between them. DNA for the CDR3: TGCAGTCCGGAGTCGGGCACTGAAGCTTTCTTT. Translating gives CSPESGTEAFF.

The genes are TRBV6-1 and TRBJ2-7, with D perhaps TRBD1 (6 bases). CDR3 length equals 14 residues. Trimming cost V 7 bases and J 1 base, with 14 bases left between them. Germline V lookup: CDR1 MNHNS, CDR2 SASEGT. The CDR3 DNA is TGTGCCAGCAACAACCTTCAGGGGTCCTACGAGCAGTACTTC. Residues: CASNNLQGSYEQYF.

J is TRBJ2-5 and V is TRBV5-4, with D perhaps matching TRBD2 (6 bases). Germline V CDR1 and CDR2: SGHNT, YYREEE (reference sequence). V lost 2 bases and J 2 bases, leaving 7 bases between the germline ends. This CDR3 contains 13 residues. CDR3 protein: CASSFGGQETQYF. In DNA, the CDR3 is TGTGCCAGCAGCTTCGGGGGACAAGAGACCCAGTACTTC.

The rearrangement uses TRBV11-2 and TRBJ2-7, with D hard to call. The CDR3 runs to 13 residues. The V end lost 2 bases, the J end lost 5 bases, and 10 bases lay between the germline ends. CDR1 and CDR2 from the germline V gene are SGHAT and FQNNGV. The CDR3 spells CASSLPFSDEQYF. In DNA, the CDR3 is TGTGCCAGCAGCTTACCCTTTTCCGACGAGCAGTACTTC. The full variable domain, in which reference TRBV11-2 and TRBJ2-7 provide the parts outside the CDR3, is EAGVAQSPRYKIIEKRQSVAFWCNPISGHATLYWYQQILGQGPKLLIQFQNNGVVDDSQLPKDRFSAERLKGVDSTLKIQPAKLEDSAVYLCASSLPFSDEQYFGPGTRLTVT.

V usage is TRBV15 and J usage is TRBJ1-2; D is perhaps TRBD1 (5 bases). In germline, CDR1 is LNHNV, CDR2 YYDKDF (reference sequence). Trimming left V 3 bases short and J 8 bases short, with 13 bases between. The CDR3 covers 13 residues. The CDR3 bases are TGTGCCACCAGCAGCGGGACCGCGGGCGGCTACACCTTC. It is translated as CATSSGTAGGYTF.